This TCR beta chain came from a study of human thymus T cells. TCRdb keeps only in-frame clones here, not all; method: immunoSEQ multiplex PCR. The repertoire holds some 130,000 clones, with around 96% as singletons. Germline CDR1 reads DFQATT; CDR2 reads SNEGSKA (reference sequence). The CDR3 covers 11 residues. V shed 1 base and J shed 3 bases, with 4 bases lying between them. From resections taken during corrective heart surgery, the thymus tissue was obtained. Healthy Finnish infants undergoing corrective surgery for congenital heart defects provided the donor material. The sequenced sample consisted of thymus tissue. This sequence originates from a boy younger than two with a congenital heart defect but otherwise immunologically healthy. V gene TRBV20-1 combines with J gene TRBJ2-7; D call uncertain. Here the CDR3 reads CSARADYEQYF. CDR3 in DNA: TGCAGTGCTAGAGCGGACTACGAGCAGTACTTC.